The present TCR beta chain was sequenced within a study of blood T cell repertoires in COVID-19. Overall study context: There were acute and convalescent COVID-19 samples, and they came from the United States, Italy and Spain. The cDNA or gDNA used as material had been derived from T cells, B-cell-depleted T cells, or PBMCs.

How the authors handled the data: Amplification of reference gene primers was used by the study to estimate nucleated cell counts. Profiling relied on immunoSEQ multiplex PCR, and the TCRdb table lists in-frame clones only, not all of them. V and J calls and clone size come straight from that table; D and trimming were deduced from the DNA. The table includes over 250,000 clones, approximately 85% detected once. The clonotype was recovered from a woman in her 30s with acute or convalescent COVID-19. The sequenced sample consisted of peripheral blood.

CDR3 sequence reads: CASSEATVNTEAFF. The CDR3 DNA reads TGTGCCAGCAGTGAAGCTACGGTGAACACTGAAGCTTTCTTT. V and J are TRBV6-1 and TRBJ1-1; no clear D gene. The CDR3 has 14 residues. Germline V gives CDR1 MNHNS, CDR2 SASEGT. V lost 0 bases and J 0 bases, leaving 5 bases between the germline ends.